This TCR beta chain was found in a study of T cells in Graves' hyperthyroidism and ophthalmopathy. Study findings and constraints: Also found in blood were most expanded thyroid clonotypes above 0.001.

RNA transcripts yielded amplified TCR beta CDR3 regions. A first-round RT-PCR of the TCR CDR3 used the HTBI primer set. TCRdb re-derived calls from the multiplex PCR reads in MiXCR, one entry per CDR3 protein. This table holds about 380,000 distinct CDR3 sequences, less than 20% found once. The authors obtained PBMCs from about 9.5 ml of fresh peripheral blood. This clonotype was observed many times. The antigen is unknown. The CDR3 is made up of 15 amino acids. Germline CDR1 is DFQATT and CDR2 is SNEGSKA (reference sequence). J was trimmed by 0 bases and V by 6 bases; bases with no gene match: 7. The V call is TRBV20-1, the J call TRBJ2-1; 8 bases match TRBD1. The receptor's source is a man younger than 30 with Graves' ophthalmopathy. Specimen: blood. The CDR3 nucleotides read TGCAGTGCGGAGCAGGGGGCAAGCTCCTACAATGAGCAGTTCTTC. Residues: CSAEQGASSYNEQFF.